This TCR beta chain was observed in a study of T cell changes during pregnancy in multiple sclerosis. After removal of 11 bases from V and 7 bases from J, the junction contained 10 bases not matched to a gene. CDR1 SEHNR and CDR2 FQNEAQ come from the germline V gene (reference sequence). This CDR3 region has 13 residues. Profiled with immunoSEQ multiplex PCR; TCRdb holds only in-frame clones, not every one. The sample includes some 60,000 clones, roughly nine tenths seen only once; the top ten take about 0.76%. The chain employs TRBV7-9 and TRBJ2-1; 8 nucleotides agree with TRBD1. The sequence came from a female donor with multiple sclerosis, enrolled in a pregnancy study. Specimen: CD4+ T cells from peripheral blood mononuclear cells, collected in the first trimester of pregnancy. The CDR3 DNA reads TGTGCCCTTGCGTGGACAGGGCGTAATGAGCAGTTCTTC. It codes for CALAWTGRNEQFF.